The 25 T cell receptor beta chains reported below all come from one sample, sequenced in a study of CD8+CD57+ T cells in acquired aplastic anemia. TCR beta VDJ combinations and CDR3 sequences were profiled from genomic DNA. TCRdb re-derived calls from the reads in MiXCR, one entry per CDR3 protein. The sample shows tens of thousands of distinct CDR3 sequences, about half of them seen only once. Sequenced material: sorted CD4+, CD8+, or CD8+CD57+ T cells (not recorded which) from PBMCs. The receptors here all came from a human donor in good health, serving as a control.

This clonotype has at least ten counts. The chain employs TRBV6-1 and TRBJ1-2; TRBD1 matches 10 bases. This CDR3 is 15 amino acids long. Germline loops: CDR1 MNHNS, CDR2 SASEGT. Trimming removed 2 bases from V and 4 bases from J; junction bases left unmatched: 4. As DNA, the CDR3 is TGTGCCAGCAGTGAATGGGGACAGGGGCCCTATGGCTACACCTTC. This gives the protein CASSEWGQGPYGYTF.

This clonotype was counted at least ten times. CDR3 bases: TGTGCCAGCAGTTTGGAACTGGGAACCCAAGAGACCCAGTACTTC. This translates into CASSLELGTQETQYF. The gene calls are TRBV12-3 or TRBV12-4 and TRBJ2-5; no definite D call. Trimming stripped 3 bases from V and 1 base from J, with 12 bases between. This CDR3 contains 15 residues.

Comments on this clonotype: A junction end diverges from the germline sequence, so it may reflect a read error. The chain combines TRBV6-5 with TRBJ1-1; D not resolved. From germline, CDR1 is MNHEY and CDR2 SVGAGI. The length of the CDR3 is 15 residues. This chain's CDR3 is CACSYAEGGGTEAFF. CDR3 coding DNA: TGTGCCTGCAGTTACGCCGAGGGAGGTGGCACTGAAGCTTTCTTT.

V and J are TRBV19 and TRBJ1-1; D unresolved. CDR1 and CDR2 from the germline V gene are LNHDA and SQIVND (reference sequence). The CDR3 covers 15 residues. V lost 1 base and J 4 bases, leaving 13 bases between the germline ends. CDR3 protein: CASSIGLGGGTEAFF. The CDR3, as DNA: TGTGCCAGTAGTATAGGGTTGGGAGGCGGCACTGAAGCTTTCTTT. Full variable domain (outside the CDR3, taken from reference TRBV19 and TRBJ1-1): DGGITQSPKYLFRKEGQNVTLSCEQNLNHDAMYWYRQDPGQGLRLIYYSQIVNDFQKGDIAEGYSVSREKKESFPLTVTSAQKNPTAFYLCASSIGLGGGTEAFFGQGTRLTVV.

This clonotype was picked up one time. CDR3 in DNA: TGTGCCAGCAGTTTGGGGATTTTAGCCGCTAACTATGGCTACACCTTC. It specifies CASSLGILAANYGYTF. The chain employs TRBV12-3 or TRBV12-4 and TRBJ1-2; D is unresolved. The V end lost 3 bases, the J end lost 0 bases, and 14 bases lay between the germline ends. The CDR3 is 16 amino acids.

This clonotype was observed a handful of times. V is TRBV15 and J is TRBJ2-7; 8 bases fit TRBD2. With 2 bases clipped from V and 7 bases from J, the junction kept 7 bases outside the gene matches. Germline V gene sequence: CDR1 LNHNV, CDR2 YYDKDF (reference sequence). The CDR3 spans 14 residues. In nucleotides, the CDR3 is TGTGCCACCAGCAGAAGCGGGAGTGGGTATGAGCAGTACTTC. This gives the protein CATSRSGSGYEQYF. The full variable domain, in which reference TRBV15 and TRBJ2-7 provide the parts outside the CDR3, is DAMVIQNPRYQVTQFGKPVTLSCSQTLNHNVMYWYQQKSSQAPKLLFHYYDKDFNNEADTPDNFQSRRPNTSFCFLDIRSPGLGDTAMYLCATSRSGSGYEQYFGPGTRLTVT.

The chain links TRBV6-2 or TRBV6-3 to TRBJ1-4, with 7 bases aligning to TRBD1. V was pared by 8 bases and J by 7 bases, with 13 bases of the junction left unmatched. The CDR3 extends over 15 amino acids. Germline-derived CDR1 and CDR2 are MNHEY and SVGEGT. Here the CDR3 reads CASSLTGVRGEKLFF. CDR3 DNA sequence: TGTGCCAGCTCTCTCACAGGGGTTCGTGGTGAAAAACTGTTTTTT.

About this clonotype: One end of the junction does not line up with germline, which may come from a read error. The J gene is TRBJ2-1, the V gene TRBV15; 11 nucleotides agree with TRBD1. The CDR3 spans 15 residues. The germline gives CDR1 LNHNV, CDR2 YYDKDF (reference sequence). CDR3 nucleotide sequence: TGTGCCAGCAGCCCGGGGACAGGGGGCTACAATGAGCAGTTCTTC. As protein: CASSPGTGGYNEQFF.

This clonotype was recorded at least ten times. The chain uses TRBV9 and TRBJ2-1; D is possibly TRBD2 (6 bases). V lost 0 bases and J lost 8, with 12 bases in between. This CDR3 has 14 amino acids. Germline lookup yields CDR1 SGDLS and CDR2 YYNGEE. The chain's CDR3 is CASSVEGRGYEQFF. The CDR3, as DNA: TGTGCCAGCAGCGTAGAGGGCCGGGGGTATGAGCAGTTCTTC.

This clonotype appeared many times. J is TRBJ2-1 and V is TRBV19; D remains unclear. V lost 4 bases to trimming and J lost 1 base, with 11 bases between them. The CDR3 is 15 residues long. Germline CDR1 LNHDA, CDR2 SQIVND (reference sequence). The CDR3 nucleotides read TGTGCCAGTAGTAAAGACCCCCTATCCTACAATGAGCAGTTCTTC. Translated: CASSKDPLSYNEQFF.

This clonotype was counted ten times or more. V is TRBV28 and J is TRBJ2-7; D uncertain. CDR3 length: 11 residues. Germline loops: CDR1 MDHEN, CDR2 SYDVKM. Trimming took 6 bases from V and 2 from J, leaving 5 bases between them. The CDR3 coding sequence is TGTGCCAGCAGCAATACCTACGAGCAGTACTTC. Amino acids: CASSNTYEQYF.

This clonotype was found a few times. The genes are TRBV2 and TRBJ2-1; unclear D gene. CDR1 and CDR2 from the germline V gene are SNHLY and FYNNEI. The CDR3 is 15 residues long. V lost 7 bases and J 2 bases, leaving 15 bases between the germline ends. CDR3 coding DNA: TGTGCCAGCACCTCGACGAATAGAGCCTACAATGAGCAGTTCTTC. Translation gives CASTSTNRAYNEQFF. The full variable domain, its missing parts supplied by reference TRBV2 and TRBJ2-1, is EPEVTQTPSHQVTQMGQEVILRCVPISNHLYFYWYRQILGQKVEFLVSFYNNEISEKSEIFDDQFSVERPDGSNFTLKIRSTKLEDSAMYFCASTSTNRAYNEQFFGPGTRLTVL.

This clonotype has ten or more counts. The rearrangement joins TRBV9 to TRBJ2-1; TRBD2 is a possible D gene (6 bases). This CDR3 is 15 amino acids long. Germline values: CDR1 SGDLS, CDR2 YYNGEE. Trimming took 0 bases from V and 7 from J, leaving 14 bases between them. The DNA of the CDR3 is TGTGCCAGCAGCGTAGCGGGAGCAACGACGAATGAGCAGTTCTTC. This translates into CASSVAGATTNEQFF.

The V call is TRBV29-1, the J call TRBJ1-1; D is perhaps TRBD1 (5 bases). Deletions cut 6 bases from V and 0 bases from J, with 8 bases between. The V gene's germline CDR1 is SQVTM and CDR2 ANQGSEA. This CDR3 contains 12 residues. CDR3 protein: CSVQGMNTEAFF. CDR3 DNA sequence: TGCAGCGTCCAGGGAATGAACACTGAAGCTTTCTTT.

The V and J genes are TRBV12-3 or TRBV12-4 and TRBJ1-2; the D gene is possibly TRBD1 (6 bases). V was cut by 6 bases and J by 4 bases, with 15 bases left in between. CDR3 size: 14 residues. The CDR3 DNA reads TGTGCCAGCAGCTCCCTCGCGGGGGCCTATGGCTACACCTTC. The encoded protein is CASSSLAGAYGYTF.

The genes are TRBV7-9 and TRBJ1-1; 9 bases agree with TRBD1. This CDR3 spans 14 amino acids. Trimming cost V 3 bases and J 7 bases; bases outside gene matches: 6. Germline-derived CDR1 and CDR2 are SEHNR and FQNEAQ (reference sequence). The CDR3 reads CASSLSTGGIEAFF. CDR3 DNA: TGTGCCAGCAGCTTGTCGACAGGGGGAATTGAAGCTTTCTTT.

Ten or more counts support this clonotype. The V gene is TRBV29-1, the J gene TRBJ2-1; either TRBD1 or TRBD2 may fit D (5 bases each). Germline CDR1 reads SQVTM; CDR2 reads ANQGSEA. Trimming left V 7 bases short and J 13 bases short, with 14 bases between. The CDR3 sequence is 10 residues long. The CDR3 DNA reads as TGCAGCGCACCGGGACCAGGACAGTTCTTC. It is translated as CSAPGPGQFF.

The CDR3 spells CASSAGGGGGNTGELFF. The CDR3 region has the DNA TGTGCCAGCAGCGCCGGGGGCGGGGGCGGGAACACCGGGGAGCTGTTTTTT. This rearrangement joins TRBV9 to TRBJ2-2, with D tentatively TRBD2 (7 bases). Trimming removed 3 bases from V and 1 base from J, with 16 bases in between. CDR1 and CDR2 from the germline V gene are SGDLS and YYNGEE. The length of the CDR3 is 17 residues.

This clonotype was counted ten times or more. V gene TRBV6-1 combines with J gene TRBJ1-2, with a possible D match to TRBD1 (5 bases). The germline V gene encodes CDR1 MNHNS and CDR2 SASEGT. The CDR3 is 13 residues long. The CDR3 loop reads CATTPERGFGYTF. In DNA form, the CDR3 reads TGTGCGACAACTCCAGAGAGGGGATTTGGCTACACCTTC.

The table lists this clonotype with many counts. The chain employs TRBV7-6 and TRBJ2-7; 10 bases fit TRBD1. V lost 0 bases, J lost 5 bases, and 1 base stayed unmatched. The germline gives CDR1 SGHVS, CDR2 FNYEAQ. The CDR3 covers 14 residues. The CDR3 DNA reads as TGTGCCAGCAGCTTAGCGACAGGGGGCGACGAGCAGTACTTC. Residues: CASSLATGGDEQYF.

This clonotype was detected many times. V and J are TRBV24-1 and TRBJ2-5; D uncertain. V was cut by 1 base and J by 4 bases, with 9 bases left in between. The CDR3 is 14 amino acids. Germline CDR1 reads KGHDR; CDR2 reads SFDVKD. This CDR3 is CATSDFSTGETQYF. The CDR3 DNA follows: TGTGCCACCAGTGATTTCAGCACTGGAGAGACCCAGTACTTC.

The genes are TRBV19 and TRBJ2-7; 10 positions match TRBD1. J gave up 2 bases and V 5 bases, and 6 bases lay outside the gene matches. This CDR3 has 15 amino acids. Germline CDR1 is LNHDA and CDR2 is SQIVND (reference sequence). The CDR3 DNA sequence: TGTGCCAGTAGTCCAAGACAGGGGGCAACCTACGAGCAGTACTTC. Protein product: CASSPRQGATYEQYF.

This clonotype was found many times. The chain links TRBV29-1 to TRBJ1-1; no firm D call. V was trimmed by 3 bases and J by 7 bases, leaving 9 bases between them. The CDR3 length is 11 residues. Germline V CDR1 and CDR2: SQVTM, ANQGSEA. The CDR3 region is CSVEFGYEAFF. The CDR3 bases are TGCAGCGTTGAGTTCGGGTATGAAGCTTTCTTT.

This clonotype has a count of ten or more. The chain couples TRBV3-1 to TRBJ2-7; no clear D. V was trimmed by 4 bases and J by 0 bases, leaving 4 bases between them. Germline V CDR1 and CDR2: LGHDT, YNNKEL (reference sequence). This CDR3 is built from 12 residues. CDR3: CASSPSSYEQYF. The CDR3 DNA reads TGTGCCAGCAGCCCTAGCTCCTACGAGCAGTACTTC.

The table lists this clonotype with many counts. CDR3 DNA: TGTGCCAGCTCGGGCAATGAGCAGTTCTTC. Protein product: CASSGNEQFF. The V call is TRBV12-3 or TRBV12-4, the J call TRBJ2-1; D is uncertain. V lost 8 bases and J lost 6, with 5 bases in between. This CDR3 spans 10 amino acids.